This entry describes one T cell receptor beta chain. Its target antigen remains unknown. Base qualities are not provided; no much larger clone lies one nucleotide away. Genomic DNA was isolated from the sorted cells so that the TCRbeta CDR3 region could be sequenced. TCRbeta CDR3 regions were sequenced using the immunoSEQ Assay. Imported from immuneACCESS, the table was reduced by TCRdb to in-frame sequences with V and J called. These copies leave out some clones; in studies compared against another copy, an unresolved V gene accounts for under half, and the cause of the remainder is not known. The sample table lists 68,000 or so clones, approximately 90% of them with a count of one. The top ten clonotypes cover more than 1% of the sample. From the cysteine up to the phenylalanine, the CDR3 has a length of 17 residues. Kept here is only the CDR3 DNA, which spans 51 bases and is read in frame from base 1. Here V drops 1 base and J drops 3 bases, and the junction holds 9 bases not matched to any gene. CDR1 and CDR2 are drawn from the germline V gene: MGHRA, YSYEKL.

The source of the sample is a study of OX40 agonist ivuxolimab in advanced cancers. Regarding the study in general: The costimulatory receptor OX40 (CD134) was targeted by ivuxolimab, a fully human IgG2 agonistic monoclonal antibody. Patients were allowed to have had prior anti-PD-1, anti-PD-L1 or anti-CTLA-4 therapy, and 40% of the dose-escalation patients had been treated with checkpoint inhibitors. Peripheral TCRbeta sequencing aimed to test whether ivuxolimab altered TCR sequence diversity and caused clonal T-cell expansion. The paper describes the monotherapy dose-escalation part (N = 52 patients) of the phase I trial of ivuxolimab. Of the 50 to 55 patients in dose escalation, 19 had hepatocellular carcinoma, some 15 had melanoma, 9 had renal cell carcinoma and 9 had head and neck cancer. Three dose-escalation patients achieved partial responses, one with hepatocellular carcinoma and two with cutaneous melanoma. In the dose-escalation cohort, around 80% of patients were male, and the mean age was approximately 60 years with a range of roughly 20 to 79. Intravenous ivuxolimab was administered to patients every 2 weeks at six dose levels: 0.01, 0.1, 0.3, 1.5, 3 and 10 mg/kg. The research as a whole found: At doses from 0.1 to 3.0 mg/kg, clonal expansion was seen in both CD4+ and CD8+ blood T cells between baseline and week 6. Partial responders in the 0.1-3.0 mg/kg groups had among the lowest normalized peripheral clonal expansion, especially among CD8+ T cells. Low levels of normalized T-cell clonal expansion were also seen in some nonresponding patients. The antigen specificity of the clonally expanded peripheral T cells was not determined. After ivuxolimab, CD8+ T cells had more expanded clones than CD4+ T cells on average.

The trial excluded patients who had a history of autoimmune disease or were on systemic immunosuppression. In every dose cohort, peripheral blood was drawn for TCR sequencing at baseline, cycle 4 day 1, and cycle 7 day 1. The samples were drawn from a first-in-human, open-label, multicenter phase I dose-escalation trial of ivuxolimab. Adults with locally advanced or metastatic melanoma, renal cell carcinoma, hepatocellular carcinoma or head and neck squamous cell carcinoma were enrolled in the trial. Before TCR sequencing, CD4+ T cells and CD8+ T cells were sorted from peripheral blood as separate populations.

This TCR came from an adult with an advanced solid tumor such as melanoma, head and neck, liver or kidney cancer. Rearrangement joined TRBV4-1 to TRBJ2-7; the central 10 bases match TRBD2. The specimen comprised CD4+ or CD8+ T cells sorted from blood, sampled in a trial of the OX40 agonist ivuxolimab. The CDR3 in this case is CASSQGPSSSGGYEQYF. DNA sequence: TGCGCCAGCAGCCAAGGTCCGAGTTCTAGCGGGGGCTACGAGCAGTACTTC.